This is a list of T cell receptor beta chains from one sample in a study of identical twins. From the 5' RACE reads, TCRdb called clonotypes with MiXCR, one entry per CDR3 protein. The data show 500,000 to 600,000 distinct CDR3 sequences, with 20% to 25% seen just once and roughly 0.91% held by the top ten. A further study also used this sample, focusing on T cells expressing NK-cell markers.

Specimen: CD4+ T cells sorted from blood. The receptors here all came from a woman younger than 30 in good health. Both conserved end residues are part of each CDR3. The D gene is left open where the match is weak. The listing skips clone size in some rows; elsewhere it reads once, few, many or a size class.

abundance	v_gene	d_gene	j_gene	CDR3aa	CDR3nt
many	TRBV20-1	TRBD1	TRBJ1-5	CSASKGQGTTNQPQHF	TGCAGTGCTAGTAAGGGACAGGGGACCACCAATCAGCCCCAGCATTTT
few	TRBV29-1	.	TRBJ1-1	CSGRGLGNTEAFF	TGCAGCGGCAGGGGACTCGGGAACACTGAAGCTTTCTTT
.	TRBV12-3/TRBV12-4	TRBD1	TRBJ2-7	CASSLVGQGASEQYF	TGTGCCAGCAGTTTAGTGGGACAGGGGGCATCGGAGCAGTACTTC
few	TRBV20-1	TRBD2	TRBJ2-5	CSATPPSGNQETQYF	TGCAGTGCTACCCCCCCTAGCGGGAACCAAGAGACCCAGTACTTC
few	TRBV7-8	TRBD2	TRBJ2-1	CASSLARGRENEQFF	TGTGCCAGCAGCTTAGCGCGAGGGAGGGAAAATGAGCAGTTCTTC
few	TRBV4-3	TRBD1	TRBJ2-1	CASSHWTGVDEQFF	TGCGCCAGCAGCCACTGGACAGGGGTGGATGAGCAGTTCTTC
few	TRBV5-8	.	TRBJ2-1	CVGSIYNEQFF	TGTGTCGGTAGCATATACAATGAGCAGTTCTTC
.	TRBV20-1	TRBD2	TRBJ2-3	CSARDRTSGGSDTQYF	TGCAGTGCTAGAGATCGGACTAGCGGGGGTTCAGATACGCAGTATTTT
few	TRBV15	.	TRBJ1-1	CATSRDRKGAFF	TGTGCCACCAGCAGAGATAGGAAGGGAGCTTTCTTT
few	TRBV5-5	.	TRBJ1-2	CASSLVQNYGYTF	TGTGCCAGCAGCTTGGTACAGAACTATGGCTACACCTTC
once	TRBV7-9	.	TRBJ1-5	CASSLAGYVNQPQHF	TGTGCCAGCAGCTTAGCTGGGTACGTCAATCAGCCCCAGCATTTT
.	TRBV3-1	.	TRBJ2-1	CACSQWDSLDNEQFF	TGTGCCTGCAGCCAGTGGGATAGCTTGGATAATGAGCAGTTCTTC
many	TRBV7-2	.	TRBJ1-2	CATQNTPGDYGYTF	TGTGCCACCCAGAACACCCCAGGGGACTATGGCTACACCTTC
few	TRBV6-2/TRBV6-3	.	TRBJ1-2	CATGDPNYGYTF	TGTGCCACCGGAGACCCTAACTATGGCTACACCTTC
few	TRBV2	.	TRBJ2-3	CASKERLRGETDTQYF	TGTGCCAGCAAAGAGAGACTGAGAGGGGAAACAGATACGCAGTATTTT
few	TRBV23-1	.	TRBJ1-5	CAPGSANQPQHF	TGCGCCCCCGGGTCGGCCAATCAGCCCCAGCATTTT
.	TRBV7-9	TRBD2	TRBJ2-7	CASTVLAISEEQYF	TGTGCCAGCACCGTACTAGCGATCTCTGAAGAGCAGTACTTC
few	TRBV5-1	TRBD2	TRBJ2-5	CASSPSAGTRGETQYF	TGCGCCAGCAGCCCCTCCGCCGGGACTAGAGGAGAGACCCAGTACTTC
.	TRBV7-8	.	TRBJ2-1	CASTSIRGNEQFF	TGTGCCAGCACCTCAATCCGGGGAAATGAGCAGTTCTTC
.	TRBV6-2/TRBV6-3	.	TRBJ2-7	CASSHPGQKTEQYF	TGTGCCAGCAGTCACCCTGGCCAGAAGACAGAGCAGTACTTC
.	TRBV27	TRBD2	TRBJ2-1	CASRELAGGSSYNEQFF	TGTGCCAGCAGGGAACTAGCGGGGGGGAGCTCCTACAATGAGCAGTTCTTC
few	TRBV5-1	TRBD1	TRBJ2-7	CASSLTGHSYEQYF	TGCGCCAGCAGCCTGACAGGGCACTCCTACGAGCAGTACTTC
.	TRBV15	.	TRBJ2-3	CATSSAPHGTQYF	TGTGCCACCAGCAGCGCCCCCCACGGTACGCAGTATTTT
.	TRBV5-6	TRBD1	TRBJ2-1	CASSRLWDRYNEQFF	TGTGCCAGCAGCCGATTGTGGGACAGATACAATGAGCAGTTCTTC
.	TRBV7-3	TRBD2	TRBJ2-3	CASSLIPSGGDGDTQYF	TGTGCCAGCAGCTTAATCCCCAGCGGGGGGGATGGAGATACGCAGTATTTT
.	TRBV15	.	TRBJ2-7	CATSTGDSYEQYF	TGTGCCACCAGCACAGGGGACTCCTACGAGCAGTACTTC
once	TRBV5-1	TRBD1	TRBJ2-4	CASSAGSGTGAGIQYF	TGCGCCAGCAGCGCGGGCTCCGGGACAGGGGCGGGCATTCAGTACTTC
few	TRBV12-3/TRBV12-4	TRBD1	TRBJ2-3	CASSLWKGQGTDTQYF	TGTGCCAGCAGTTTATGGAAGGGACAGGGGACAGATACGCAGTATTTT
few	TRBV5-1	TRBD1	TRBJ2-2	CASRGTGTNTGELFF	TGCGCCAGCAGGGGGACAGGCACTAACACCGGGGAGCTGTTTTTT
.	TRBV10-3	TRBD1	TRBJ1-2	CAISGDRAYGYTF	TGTGCCATCAGTGGTGACAGGGCCTATGGCTACACCTTC
few	TRBV5-1	.	TRBJ1-6	CASRTGDNSPLHF	TGCGCCAGCAGAACAGGAGATAATTCACCCCTCCACTTT
few	TRBV5-4	.	TRBJ2-1	CASSLAKTGNNEQFF	TGTGCCAGCAGCTTGGCCAAGACGGGCAACAATGAGCAGTTCTTC
.	TRBV7-2	.	TRBJ2-2	CASRPGQRNTGELFF	TGTGCCAGCAGGCCCGGACAGAGGAACACCGGGGAGCTGTTTTTT
.	TRBV29-1	.	TRBJ2-2	CSVGGVGEHGELFF	TGCAGCGTTGGTGGGGTGGGGGAACACGGGGAGCTGTTTTTT
.	TRBV12-3/TRBV12-4	.	TRBJ2-5	CASRSYGPETQYF	TGTGCCAGCAGGTCCTATGGTCCTGAGACCCAGTACTTC
.	TRBV20-1	.	TRBJ1-6	CSASTGQLRSPLHF	TGCAGTGCTAGTACAGGGCAGCTACGCTCACCCCTCCACTTT
.	TRBV3-1	TRBD2	TRBJ2-3	CASSRRGSPPGDTQYF	TGTGCCAGCAGCCGGCGGGGGTCACCCCCCGGAGATACGCAGTATTTT